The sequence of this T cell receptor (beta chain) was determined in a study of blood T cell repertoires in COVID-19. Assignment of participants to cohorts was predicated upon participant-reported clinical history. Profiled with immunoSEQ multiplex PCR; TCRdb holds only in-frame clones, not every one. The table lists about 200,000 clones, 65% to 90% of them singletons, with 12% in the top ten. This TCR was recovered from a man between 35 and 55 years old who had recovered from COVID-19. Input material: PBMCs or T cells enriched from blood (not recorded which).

CDR3 DNA: TGTGCCAGCAGCTTTAGCGAAAACTCCTACGAGCAGTACTTC. It is translated as CASSFSENSYEQYF. The gene calls are TRBV7-6 and TRBJ2-7; perhaps TRBD2 as D (5 bases). The CDR3 spans 14 residues. Trimming removed 3 bases from V and 0 bases from J, with 9 bases in between. Germline V CDR1 and CDR2: SGHVS, FNYEAQ.